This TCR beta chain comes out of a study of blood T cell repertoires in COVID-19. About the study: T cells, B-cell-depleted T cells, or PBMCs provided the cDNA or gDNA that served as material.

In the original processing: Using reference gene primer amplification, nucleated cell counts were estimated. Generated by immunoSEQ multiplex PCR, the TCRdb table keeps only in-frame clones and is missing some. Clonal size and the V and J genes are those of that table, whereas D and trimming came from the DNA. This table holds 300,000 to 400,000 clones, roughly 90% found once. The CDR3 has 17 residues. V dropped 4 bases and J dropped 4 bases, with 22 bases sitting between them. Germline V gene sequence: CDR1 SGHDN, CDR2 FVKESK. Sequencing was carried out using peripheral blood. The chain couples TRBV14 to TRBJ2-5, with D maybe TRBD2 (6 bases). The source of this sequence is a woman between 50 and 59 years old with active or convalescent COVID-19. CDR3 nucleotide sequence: TGTGCCAGCAGCCTGAGGGACTCCGTGGTTTGGTTAGAGACCCAGTACTTC. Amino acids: CASSLRDSVVWLETQYF. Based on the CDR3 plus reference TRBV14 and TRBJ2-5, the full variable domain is EAGVTQFPSHSVIEKGQTVTLRCDPISGHDNLYWYRRVMGKEIKFLLHFVKESKQDESGMPNNRFLAERTGGTYSTLKVQPAELEDSGVYFCASSLRDSVVWLETQYFGPGTRLLVL.